This note documents a single T cell receptor (beta chain) sequence. The same CDR3 can be traced to other DNA sequences in this sample. This sample stems from a study of blood T cell repertoires in COVID-19. CDR1 is SGHVS, CDR2 FQNEAQ, per germline. Deletions cut 2 bases from V and 0 bases from J, with 10 bases between. The CDR3 runs 15 residues. Sequencing was performed with immunoSEQ multiplex PCR; in TCRdb, only in-frame clones are kept and a portion is missing. The repertoire has over 150,000 clones, 70% to 85% of them found once; the top ten carry approximately 0.63%. This sequence joins TRBV7-8 and TRBJ1-1; D perhaps matches TRBD1 (5 bases). The sequencing sample was made of peripheral blood. This receptor was taken from a man in his sixties with COVID-19, enrolled during active disease. For the CDR3, the DNA is TGTGCCAGCAGCTTAAGCGGGACGGTGAACACTGAAGCTTTCTTT. Residues: CASSLSGTVNTEAFF. Supplemented by reference TRBV7-8 and TRBJ1-1, the full variable domain reads GAGVSQSPRYKVAKRGQDVALRCDPISGHVSLFWYQQALGQGPEFLTYFQNEAQLDKSGLPSDRFFAERPEGSVSTLKIQRTQQEDSAVYLCASSLSGTVNTEAFFGQGTRLTVV.